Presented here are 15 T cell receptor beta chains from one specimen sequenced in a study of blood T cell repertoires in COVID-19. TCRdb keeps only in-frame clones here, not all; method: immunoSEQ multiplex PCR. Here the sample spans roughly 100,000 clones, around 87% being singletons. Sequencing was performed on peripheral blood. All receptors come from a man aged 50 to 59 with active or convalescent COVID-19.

CDR3: CASRSGTGRTDTQYF. In DNA, the CDR3 is TGTGCCAGCAGGTCCGGGACAGGGCGCACAGATACGCAGTATTTT. The V call is TRBV6-5, the J call TRBJ2-3, with TRBD1 identical over 9 bases. After removal of 6 bases from V and 1 base from J, the junction contained 5 bases not matched to a gene. The CDR3 is made up of 15 amino acids. CDR1 MNHEY and CDR2 SVGAGI come from the germline V gene.

As DNA, the CDR3 is TGTGCCAGCAGCTTAGTCGGGGAGACCCAGTACTTC. Encoded protein: CASSLVGETQYF. The chain couples TRBV11-2 to TRBJ2-5; D unresolved. Germline lookup yields CDR1 SGHAT and CDR2 FQNNGV. The CDR3 has 12 amino acids. V was shortened by 1 base and J by 5 bases, with 5 bases between the two germline ends.

CDR3 loop: CASSVGGTNTGELFF. CDR3 coding DNA: TGTGCCAGCAGCGTAGGAGGGACGAACACCGGGGAGCTGTTTTTT. The chain carries TRBV9 and TRBJ2-2; D might be TRBD2 (5 bases). Looked up from germline, CDR1 is SGDLS and CDR2 is YYNGEE. Trimming stripped 0 bases from V and 0 bases from J, with 6 bases between. The CDR3 covers 15 residues.

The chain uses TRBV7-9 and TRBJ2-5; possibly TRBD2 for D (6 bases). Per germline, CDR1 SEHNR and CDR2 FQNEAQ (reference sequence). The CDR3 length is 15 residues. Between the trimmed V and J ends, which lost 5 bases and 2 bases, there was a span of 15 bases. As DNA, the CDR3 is TGTGCCAGCAGCCGGGGGATTGGGGGACAAGAGACCCAGTACTTC. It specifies CASSRGIGGQETQYF.

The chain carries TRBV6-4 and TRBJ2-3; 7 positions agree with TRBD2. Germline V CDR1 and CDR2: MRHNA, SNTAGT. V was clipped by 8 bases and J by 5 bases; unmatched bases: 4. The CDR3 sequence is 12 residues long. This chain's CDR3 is CASSPGGDTQYF. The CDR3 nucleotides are TGTGCCAGCTCCCCGGGAGGAGATACGCAGTATTTT.

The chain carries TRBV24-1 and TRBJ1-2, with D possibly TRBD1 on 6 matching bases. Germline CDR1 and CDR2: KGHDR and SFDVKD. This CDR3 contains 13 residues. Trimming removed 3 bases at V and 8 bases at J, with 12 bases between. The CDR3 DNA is TGTGCCACCAGTGATCGGGGGGCGTTCGGCTACACCTTC. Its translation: CATSDRGAFGYTF.

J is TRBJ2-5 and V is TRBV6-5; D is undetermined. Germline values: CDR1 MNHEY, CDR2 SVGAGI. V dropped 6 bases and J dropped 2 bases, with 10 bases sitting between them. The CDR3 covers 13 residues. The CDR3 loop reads CASSRAKQETQYF. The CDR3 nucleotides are TGTGCCAGCAGCCGCGCGAAGCAAGAGACCCAGTACTTC.

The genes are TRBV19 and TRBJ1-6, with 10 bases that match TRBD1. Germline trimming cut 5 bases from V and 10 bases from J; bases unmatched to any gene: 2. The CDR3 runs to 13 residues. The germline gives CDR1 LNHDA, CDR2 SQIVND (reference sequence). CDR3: CASSWDRGSPLHF. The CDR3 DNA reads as TGTGCCAGTAGTTGGGACAGGGGATCACCCCTCCACTTT.

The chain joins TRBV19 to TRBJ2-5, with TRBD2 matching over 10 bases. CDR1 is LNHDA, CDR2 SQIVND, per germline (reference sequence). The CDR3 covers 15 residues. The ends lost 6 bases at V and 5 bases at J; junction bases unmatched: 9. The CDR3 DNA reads TGTGCCAGTAGCGACCCAGCGGGGGGGCCGGAGACCCAGTACTTC. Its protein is CASSDPAGGPETQYF.

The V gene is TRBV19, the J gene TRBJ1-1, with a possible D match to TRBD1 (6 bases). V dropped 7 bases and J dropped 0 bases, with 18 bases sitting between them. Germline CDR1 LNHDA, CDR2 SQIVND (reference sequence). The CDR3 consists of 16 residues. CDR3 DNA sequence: TGTGCCAGTACTCAGGGGTCGATTGTCATGAACACTGAAGCTTTCTTT. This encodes CASTQGSIVMNTEAFF. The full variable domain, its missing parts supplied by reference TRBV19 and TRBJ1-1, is DGGITQSPKYLFRKEGQNVTLSCEQNLNHDAMYWYRQDPGQGLRLIYYSQIVNDFQKGDIAEGYSVSREKKESFPLTVTSAQKNPTAFYLCASTQGSIVMNTEAFFGQGTRLTVV.

CDR3 amino acids: CASSFWDRGSEAFF. As DNA, the CDR3 is TGTGCCAGCAGCTTTTGGGACAGGGGTTCTGAAGCTTTCTTT. This rearrangement joins TRBV7-9 to TRBJ1-1; 10 nucleotides align to TRBD1. The trim removed 3 bases at V and 6 bases at J, leaving 4 bases unmatched. Germline V CDR1 and CDR2: SEHNR, FQNEAQ (reference sequence). This CDR3 comprises 14 residues. The variable domain in full, with the rest retrieved from reference TRBV7-9 and TRBJ1-1, is DTGVSQNPRHKITKRGQNVTFRCDPISEHNRLYWYRQTLGQGPEFLTYFQNEAQLEKSRLLSDRFSAERPKGSFSTLEIQRTEQGDSAMYLCASSFWDRGSEAFFGQGTRLTVV.

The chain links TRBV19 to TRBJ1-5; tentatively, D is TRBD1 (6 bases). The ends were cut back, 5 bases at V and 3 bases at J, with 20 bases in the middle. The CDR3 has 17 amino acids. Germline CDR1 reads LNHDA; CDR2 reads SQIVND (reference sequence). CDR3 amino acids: CASSPKPGRGNNQPQHF. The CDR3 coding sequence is TGTGCCAGTAGTCCAAAACCGGGTAGGGGGAACAATCAGCCCCAGCATTTT.

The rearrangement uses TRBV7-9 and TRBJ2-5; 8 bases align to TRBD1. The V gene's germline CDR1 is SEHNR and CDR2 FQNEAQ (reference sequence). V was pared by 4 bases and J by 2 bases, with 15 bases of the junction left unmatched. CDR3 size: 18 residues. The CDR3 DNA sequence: TGTGCCAGCAGCTGGACAGGGTATGTGGGGTCTTATCAAGAGACCCAGTACTTC. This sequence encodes CASSWTGYVGSYQETQYF.

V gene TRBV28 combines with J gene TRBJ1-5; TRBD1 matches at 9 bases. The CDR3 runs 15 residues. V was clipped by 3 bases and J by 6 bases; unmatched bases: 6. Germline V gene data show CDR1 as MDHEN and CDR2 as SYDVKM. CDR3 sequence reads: CASSLRGDRVQPQHF. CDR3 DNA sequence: TGTGCCAGCAGTTTGCGAGGGGACAGGGTTCAGCCCCAGCATTTT.

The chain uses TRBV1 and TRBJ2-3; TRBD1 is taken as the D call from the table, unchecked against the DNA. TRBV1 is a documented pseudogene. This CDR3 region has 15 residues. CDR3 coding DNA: TGCACCAGCAGCCAAATCGAGGGGGCGACAGATACGCAGTATTTT. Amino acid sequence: CTSSQIEGATDTQYF.